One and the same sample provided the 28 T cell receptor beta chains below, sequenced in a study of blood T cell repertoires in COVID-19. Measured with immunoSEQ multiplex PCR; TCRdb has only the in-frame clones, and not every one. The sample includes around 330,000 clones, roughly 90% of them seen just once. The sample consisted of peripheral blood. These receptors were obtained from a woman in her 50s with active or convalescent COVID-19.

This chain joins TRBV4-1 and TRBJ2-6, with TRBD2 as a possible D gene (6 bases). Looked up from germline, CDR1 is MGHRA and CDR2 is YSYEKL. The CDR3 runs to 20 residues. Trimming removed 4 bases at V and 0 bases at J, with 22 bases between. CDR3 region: CASSPNGLGGPFSGANVLTF. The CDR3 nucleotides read TGCGCCAGCAGCCCAAATGGGTTGGGGGGACCCTTCTCTGGGGCCAACGTCCTGACTTTC.

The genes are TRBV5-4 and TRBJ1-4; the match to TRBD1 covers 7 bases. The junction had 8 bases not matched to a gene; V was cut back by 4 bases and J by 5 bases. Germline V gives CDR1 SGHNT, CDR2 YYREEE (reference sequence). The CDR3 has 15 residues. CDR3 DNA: TGTGCCAGCAGCACGGTCGGGACAGAAAATGAAAAACTGTTTTTT. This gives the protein CASSTVGTENEKLFF.

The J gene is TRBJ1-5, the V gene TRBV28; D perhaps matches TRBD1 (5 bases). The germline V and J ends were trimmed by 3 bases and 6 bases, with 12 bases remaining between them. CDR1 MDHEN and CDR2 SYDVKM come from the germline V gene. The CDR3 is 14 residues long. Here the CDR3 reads CASSFGGGGQPQHF. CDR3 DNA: TGTGCCAGCAGTTTCGGGGGTGGGGGTCAGCCCCAGCATTTT.

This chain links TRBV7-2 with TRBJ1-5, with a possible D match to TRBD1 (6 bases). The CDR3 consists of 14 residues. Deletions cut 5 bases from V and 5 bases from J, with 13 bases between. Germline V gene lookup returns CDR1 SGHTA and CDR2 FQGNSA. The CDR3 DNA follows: TGTGCCAGCAGCCTAGACAGGAGCTATCAGCCCCAGCATTTT. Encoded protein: CASSLDRSYQPQHF.

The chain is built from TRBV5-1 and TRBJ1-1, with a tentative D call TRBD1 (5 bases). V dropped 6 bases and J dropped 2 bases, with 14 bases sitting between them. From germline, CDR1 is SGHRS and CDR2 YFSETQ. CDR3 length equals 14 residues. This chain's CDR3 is CASTQGPSNTEAFF. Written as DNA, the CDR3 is TGCGCCAGCACGCAGGGTCCTTCAAACACTGAAGCTTTCTTT.

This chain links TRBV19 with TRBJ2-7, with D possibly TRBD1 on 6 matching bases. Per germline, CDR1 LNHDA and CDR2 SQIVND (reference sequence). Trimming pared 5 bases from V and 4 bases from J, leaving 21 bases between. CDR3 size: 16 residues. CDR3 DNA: TGTGCCAGTAGTTCAGGGGCGTTCCAACCCCCTTACGAGCAGTACTTC. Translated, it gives CASSSGAFQPPYEQYF.

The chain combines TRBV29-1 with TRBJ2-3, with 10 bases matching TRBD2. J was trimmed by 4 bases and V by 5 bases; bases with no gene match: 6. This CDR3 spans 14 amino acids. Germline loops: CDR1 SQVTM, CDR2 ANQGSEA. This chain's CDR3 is CSVLLAGFPDTQYF. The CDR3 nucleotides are TGCAGCGTTTTACTAGCGGGGTTTCCAGATACGCAGTATTTT.

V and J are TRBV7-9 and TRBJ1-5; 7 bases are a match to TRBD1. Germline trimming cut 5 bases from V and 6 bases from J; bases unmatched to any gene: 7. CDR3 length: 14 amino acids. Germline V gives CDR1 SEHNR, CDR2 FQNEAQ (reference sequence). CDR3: CASSPGTAVQPQHF. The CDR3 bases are TGTGCCAGCAGCCCCGGGACAGCGGTTCAGCCCCAGCATTTT.

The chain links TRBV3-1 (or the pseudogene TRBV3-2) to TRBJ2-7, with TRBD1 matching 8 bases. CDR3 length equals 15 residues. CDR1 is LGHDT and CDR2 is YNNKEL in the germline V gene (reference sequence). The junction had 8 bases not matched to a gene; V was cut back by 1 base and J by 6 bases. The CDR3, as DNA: TGTGCCAGCAGCCAAGGTGGCCAGGGGGCGTCCGAGCAGTACTTC. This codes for CASSQGGQGASEQYF.

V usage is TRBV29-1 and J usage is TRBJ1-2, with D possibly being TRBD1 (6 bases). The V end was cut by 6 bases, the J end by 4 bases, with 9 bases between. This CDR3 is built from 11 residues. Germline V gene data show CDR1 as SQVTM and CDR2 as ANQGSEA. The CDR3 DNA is TGCAGCGTCACAGGGAGCTATGGCTACACCTTC. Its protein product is CSVTGSYGYTF. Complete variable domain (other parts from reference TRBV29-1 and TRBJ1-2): SAVISQKPSRDICQRGTSLTIQCQVDSQVTMMFWYRQQPGQSLTLIATANQGSEATYESGFVIDKFPISRPNLTFSTLTVSNMSPEDSSIYLCSVTGSYGYTFGSGTRLTVV.

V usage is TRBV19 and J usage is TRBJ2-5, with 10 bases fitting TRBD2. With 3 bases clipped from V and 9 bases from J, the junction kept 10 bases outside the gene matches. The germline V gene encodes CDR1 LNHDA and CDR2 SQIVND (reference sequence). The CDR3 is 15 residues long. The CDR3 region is CASSITEASGRPQYF. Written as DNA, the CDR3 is TGTGCCAGTAGTATTACGGAGGCTAGCGGGAGACCCCAGTACTTC.

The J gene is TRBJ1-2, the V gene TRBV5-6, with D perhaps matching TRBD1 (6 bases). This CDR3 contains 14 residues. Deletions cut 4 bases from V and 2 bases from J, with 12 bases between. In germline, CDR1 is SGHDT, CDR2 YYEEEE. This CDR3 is CASSIGDINYGYTF. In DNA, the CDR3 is TGTGCCAGCAGCATCGGGGACATAAACTATGGCTACACCTTC.

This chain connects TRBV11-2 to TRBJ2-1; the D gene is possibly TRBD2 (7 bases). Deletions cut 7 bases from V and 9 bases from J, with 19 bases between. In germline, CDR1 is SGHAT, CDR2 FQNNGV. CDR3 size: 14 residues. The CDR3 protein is CASTGGLVGGEQFF. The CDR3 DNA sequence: TGTGCCAGCACCGGAGGACTAGTAGGGGGTGAGCAGTTCTTC.

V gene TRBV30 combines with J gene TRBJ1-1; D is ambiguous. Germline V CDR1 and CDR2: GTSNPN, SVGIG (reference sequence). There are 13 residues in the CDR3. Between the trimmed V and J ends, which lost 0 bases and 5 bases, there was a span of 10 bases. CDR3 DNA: TGTGCCTGGAGTGTGAACCGAGGGACTGAAGCTTTCTTT. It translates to CAWSVNRGTEAFF.

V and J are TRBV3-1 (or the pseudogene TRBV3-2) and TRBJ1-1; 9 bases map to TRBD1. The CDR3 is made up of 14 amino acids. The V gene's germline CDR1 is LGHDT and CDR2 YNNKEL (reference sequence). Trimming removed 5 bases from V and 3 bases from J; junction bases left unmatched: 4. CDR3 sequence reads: CASSGRDRDTEAFF. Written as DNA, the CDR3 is TGTGCCAGCAGCGGCCGGGACAGGGACACTGAAGCTTTCTTT.

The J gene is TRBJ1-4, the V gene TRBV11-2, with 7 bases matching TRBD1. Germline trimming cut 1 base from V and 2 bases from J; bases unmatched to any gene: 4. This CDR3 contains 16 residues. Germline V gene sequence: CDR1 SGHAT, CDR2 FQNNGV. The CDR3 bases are TGTGCCAGCAGCTTAGCGACAGGGTTGACTAATGAAAAACTGTTTTTT. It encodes CASSLATGLTNEKLFF.

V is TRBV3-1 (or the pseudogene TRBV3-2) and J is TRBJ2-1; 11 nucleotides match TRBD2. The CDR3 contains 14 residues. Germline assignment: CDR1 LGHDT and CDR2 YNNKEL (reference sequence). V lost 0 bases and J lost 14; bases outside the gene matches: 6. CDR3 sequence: CASSQDLTSGGEFF. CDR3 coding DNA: TGTGCCAGCAGCCAAGACCTTACTAGCGGGGGCGAGTTCTTC.

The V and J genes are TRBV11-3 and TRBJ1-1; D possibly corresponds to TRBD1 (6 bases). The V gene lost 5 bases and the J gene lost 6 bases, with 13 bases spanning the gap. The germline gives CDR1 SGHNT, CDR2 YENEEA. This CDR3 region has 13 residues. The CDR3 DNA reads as TGTGCCAGCAGCGGGACGGGGGGCCCTGAAGCTTTCTTT. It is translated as CASSGTGGPEAFF.

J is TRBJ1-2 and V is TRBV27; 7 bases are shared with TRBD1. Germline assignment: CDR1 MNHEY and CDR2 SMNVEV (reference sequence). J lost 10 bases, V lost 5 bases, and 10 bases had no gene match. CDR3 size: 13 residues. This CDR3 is CASSRVRDRDYTF. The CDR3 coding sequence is TGTGCCAGCAGTCGGGTCCGGGACAGAGACTACACCTTC.

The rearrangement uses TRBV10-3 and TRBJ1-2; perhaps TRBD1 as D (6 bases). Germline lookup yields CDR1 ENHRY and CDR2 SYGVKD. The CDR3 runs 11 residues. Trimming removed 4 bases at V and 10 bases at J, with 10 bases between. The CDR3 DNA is TGTGCCATCAGTGGACAGGATTCCTACACCTTC. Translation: CAISGQDSYTF.

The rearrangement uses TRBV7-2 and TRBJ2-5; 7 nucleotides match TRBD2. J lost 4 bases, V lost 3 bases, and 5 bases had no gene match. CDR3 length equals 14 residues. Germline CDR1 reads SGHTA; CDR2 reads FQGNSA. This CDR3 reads CASSFRGVRETQYF. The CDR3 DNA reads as TGTGCCAGCAGCTTCCGGGGGGTTAGAGAGACCCAGTACTTC.

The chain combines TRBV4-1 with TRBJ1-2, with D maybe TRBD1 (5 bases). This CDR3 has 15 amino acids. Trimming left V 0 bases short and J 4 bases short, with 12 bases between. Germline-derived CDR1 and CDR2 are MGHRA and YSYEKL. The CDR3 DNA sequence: TGCGCCAGCAGCCAAGAGGGGCAGGTCTCCTATGGCTACACCTTC. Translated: CASSQEGQVSYGYTF.

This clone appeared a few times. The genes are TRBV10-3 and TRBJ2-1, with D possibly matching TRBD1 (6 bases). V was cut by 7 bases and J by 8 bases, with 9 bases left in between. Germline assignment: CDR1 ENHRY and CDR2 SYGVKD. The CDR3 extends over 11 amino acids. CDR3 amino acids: CAITQGYEQFF. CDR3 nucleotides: TGTGCCATCACACAGGGTTATGAGCAGTTCTTC.

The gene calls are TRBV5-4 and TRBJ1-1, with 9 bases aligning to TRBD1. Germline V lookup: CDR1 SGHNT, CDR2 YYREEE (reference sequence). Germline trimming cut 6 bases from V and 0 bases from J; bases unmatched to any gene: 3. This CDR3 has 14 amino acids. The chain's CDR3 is CASTTGGMNTEAFF. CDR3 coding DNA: TGTGCCAGCACCACAGGGGGCATGAACACTGAAGCTTTCTTT.

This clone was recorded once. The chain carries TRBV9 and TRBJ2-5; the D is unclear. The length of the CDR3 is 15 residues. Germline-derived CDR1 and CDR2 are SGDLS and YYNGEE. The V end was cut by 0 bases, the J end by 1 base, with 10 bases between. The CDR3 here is CASSVVGQSQETQYF. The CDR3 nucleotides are TGTGCCAGCAGCGTAGTTGGGCAGAGCCAAGAGACCCAGTACTTC. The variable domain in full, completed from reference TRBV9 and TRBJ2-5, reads DSGVTQTPKHLITATGQRVTLRCSPRSGDLSVYWYQQSLDQGLQFLIQYYNGEERAKGNILERFSAQQFPDLHSELNLSSLELGDSALYFCASSVVGQSQETQYFGPGTRLLVL.

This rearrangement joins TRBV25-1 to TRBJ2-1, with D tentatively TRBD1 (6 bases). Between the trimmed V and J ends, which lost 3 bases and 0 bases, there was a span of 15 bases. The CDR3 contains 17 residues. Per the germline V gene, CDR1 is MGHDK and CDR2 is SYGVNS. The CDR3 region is CASSDGGQSSSYNEQFF. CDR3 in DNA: TGTGCCAGCAGTGACGGAGGACAGTCGAGCTCCTACAATGAGCAGTTCTTC.

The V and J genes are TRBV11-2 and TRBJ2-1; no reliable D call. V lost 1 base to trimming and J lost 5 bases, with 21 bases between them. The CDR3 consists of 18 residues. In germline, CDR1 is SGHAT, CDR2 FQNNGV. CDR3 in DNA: TGTGCCAGCAGCTTAGGACGAAATGTGTACATCCAGGACAATGAGCAGTTCTTC. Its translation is CASSLGRNVYIQDNEQFF.

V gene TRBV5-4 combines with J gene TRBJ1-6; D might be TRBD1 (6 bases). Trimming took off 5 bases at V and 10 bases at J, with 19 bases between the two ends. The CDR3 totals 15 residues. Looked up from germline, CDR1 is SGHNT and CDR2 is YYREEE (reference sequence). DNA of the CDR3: TGTGCCAGCAGTCTGTCTGGCGCAGGGGTATCACCCCTCCACTTT. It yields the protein CASSLSGAGVSPLHF.